These 20 T cell receptor beta chains came from one sample sequenced in a study of control samples from healthy donors and cancer patients. The protocol was immunoSEQ multiplex PCR, while the TCRdb copy is restricted to in-frame clones and leaves out a portion. The sample has about 410,000 clones, more than 80% seen once. The sample taken for sequencing was PBMCs. The receptors originated from a man between 40 and 49 years old with head and neck cancer.

This clone is a singleton in its sample. The rearrangement joins TRBV2 to TRBJ1-2, with TRBD1 matching 7 bases. This CDR3 is built from 11 residues. In germline, CDR1 is SNHLY, CDR2 FYNNEI. The V gene end was trimmed by 6 bases and the J gene end by 7 bases; junction bases not matched to a gene: 2. CDR3 DNA sequence: TGTGCCAGCAGCGACAGGGTTGGCTACACCTTC. Translating it yields CASSDRVGYTF.

This chain uses TRBV7-9 with TRBJ2-5; D gene ambiguous. Trimming took 5 bases from V and 2 from J, leaving 6 bases between them. The germline V gene has CDR1 SEHNR and CDR2 FQNEAQ (reference sequence). The CDR3 is made up of 12 amino acids. CDR3 region: CASSTDQETQYF. The CDR3 DNA reads as TGTGCCAGCAGCACGGATCAAGAGACCCAGTACTTC.

V and J are TRBV27 and TRBJ2-3, with D hard to call. This CDR3 has 13 amino acids. Germline V gene sequence: CDR1 MNHEY, CDR2 SMNVEV (reference sequence). Trimming shortened V by 3 bases and J by 3 bases, and 7 bases separated the two germline ends. The CDR3 sequence is CASSLYGTDTQYF. In DNA form, the CDR3 reads TGTGCCAGCAGTTTGTACGGGACAGATACGCAGTATTTT.

The chain carries TRBV29-1 and TRBJ1-2; no clear D. The CDR3 loop spans 12 amino acids. V was trimmed by 7 bases and J by 4 bases, leaving 13 bases between them. The V gene's germline CDR1 is SQVTM and CDR2 ANQGSEA. The CDR3 DNA sequence: TGCAGCGGCTACGAGGGCCCCTATGGCTACACCTTC. Its protein is CSGYEGPYGYTF.

The chain uses TRBV13 and TRBJ2-1; D is possibly TRBD2 (5 bases). The CDR3 totals 14 residues. Trimming stripped 5 bases from V and 5 bases from J, with 13 bases between. The germline V gene has CDR1 PRHDT and CDR2 FYEKMQ (reference sequence). The CDR3 loop reads CASSPPRGNNEQFF. The CDR3 bases are TGTGCCAGCAGCCCGCCCCGGGGAAACAATGAGCAGTTCTTC.

The J gene is TRBJ2-7, the V gene TRBV11-2; a weak D match, TRBD2 (5 bases). The germline V and J ends were trimmed by 4 bases and 2 bases, with 12 bases remaining between them. The CDR3 has 14 amino acids. Germline-derived CDR1 and CDR2 are SGHAT and FQNNGV. CDR3 in DNA: TGTGCCAGCAGCTCAGGTAGCGCAACCTACGAGCAGTACTTC. As protein: CASSSGSATYEQYF.

V usage is TRBV27 and J usage is TRBJ1-4; no clear D. V dropped 3 bases and J dropped 8 bases, with 10 bases sitting between them. This CDR3 is 13 amino acids long. Germline CDR1 is MNHEY and CDR2 is SMNVEV (reference sequence). CDR3 in amino acids: CASSFSGFEKLFF. CDR3 nucleotide sequence: TGTGCCAGCAGTTTTTCGGGATTCGAAAAACTGTTTTTT.

This clone was seen only once. The chain is built from TRBV11-3 and TRBJ2-2, with unresolved D. The V end lost 6 bases, the J end lost 6 bases, and 8 bases lay between the germline ends. The CDR3 length is 12 residues. CDR1 and CDR2 (germline): SGHNT, YENEEA. In DNA form, the CDR3 reads TGTGCCAGCAGTCTGCTGGCCGGGGAGCTGTTTTTT. It yields the protein CASSLLAGELFF. The full variable domain, with the rest looked up from reference TRBV11-3 and TRBJ2-2, is EAGVVQSPRYKIIEKKQPVAFWCNPISGHNTLYWYLQNLGQGPELLIRYENEEAVDDSQLPKDRFSAERLKGVDSTLKIQPAELGDSAVYLCASSLLAGELFFGEGSRLTVL.

CDR3 in DNA: TGCGCCAGCAGCTTCATTGAAGGGGAAATACGCTCGGGCTATGGCTACACCTTC. Translated, it gives CASSFIEGEIRSGYGYTF. The rearrangement links TRBV5-1 to TRBJ1-2; maybe TRBD1 (5 bases). The CDR3 is 18 amino acids. Germline CDR1 and CDR2: SGHRS and YFSETQ. V gave up 2 bases and J gave up 4 bases, with 24 bases separating them. The variable domain in full, completed from reference TRBV5-1 and TRBJ1-2, reads KAGVTQTPRYLIKTRGQQVTLSCSPISGHRSVSWYQQTPGQGLQFLFEYFSETQRNKGNFPGRFSGRQFSNSRSEMNVSTLELGDSALYLCASSFIEGEIRSGYGYTFGSGTRLTVV.

This clone was counted a few times. V gene TRBV5-4 combines with J gene TRBJ1-6; D may be TRBD1 (6 bases). CDR3 size: 12 residues. Trimming left V 6 bases short and J 7 bases short, with 8 bases between. CDR1 and CDR2 (germline): SGHNT, YYREEE (reference sequence). The CDR3 here is CASTGQNSPLHF. DNA of the CDR3: TGTGCCAGCACCGGACAGAATTCACCCCTCCACTTT.

The rearrangement links TRBV7-3 to TRBJ2-2; unclear D gene. The germline V gene encodes CDR1 SGHTA and CDR2 FQGTGA. The V end was cut by 2 bases, the J end by 6 bases, with 4 bases between. This CDR3 is built from 12 residues. For the CDR3, the DNA is TGTGCCAGCAGCTTAGAGGCCGGGGAGCTGTTTTTT. Translated, it gives CASSLEAGELFF.

This clone has more than one count but fewer than ten. The rearrangement joins TRBV7-9 to TRBJ2-7; 10 nucleotides match TRBD2. V lost 6 bases and J lost 2; bases outside the gene matches: 13. CDR1 SEHNR and CDR2 FQNEAQ come from the germline V gene (reference sequence). There are 17 residues in the CDR3. CDR3 in amino acids: CASSTSAPTSGAYEQYF. CDR3 DNA: TGTGCCAGCAGTACCAGTGCCCCCACTAGCGGGGCCTACGAGCAGTACTTC.

The gene calls are TRBV28 and TRBJ1-5; no reliable D call. The ends were cut back, 1 base at V and 5 bases at J, with 9 bases in the middle. The CDR3 has 14 amino acids. CDR1 and CDR2 from the germline V gene are MDHEN and SYDVKM. This chain's CDR3 is CASSLLGRHQPQHF. CDR3 bases: TGTGCCAGCAGTTTATTGGGCAGACATCAGCCCCAGCATTTT.

Concerning this clone: The sample carries other DNA sequences with the same CDR3. The chain employs TRBV19 and TRBJ1-5; perhaps TRBD1 as D (5 bases). Germline CDR1 LNHDA, CDR2 SQIVND (reference sequence). The CDR3 totals 18 residues. Trimming took off 5 bases at V and 0 bases at J, with 20 bases between the two ends. This CDR3 reads CASSSRTSGTNSNQPQHF. DNA of the CDR3: TGTGCCAGTAGTTCCCGGACCTCGGGGACTAATAGCAATCAGCCCCAGCATTTT.

This chain joins TRBV7-2 and TRBJ2-1, with D possibly TRBD1 on 5 matching bases. The germline gives CDR1 SGHTA, CDR2 FQGNSA. The CDR3 totals 15 residues. V dropped 1 base and J dropped 2 bases, with 9 bases sitting between them. The chain's CDR3 is CASSLEPGTYNEQFF. The CDR3 nucleotides are TGTGCCAGCAGCTTAGAACCAGGGACCTACAATGAGCAGTTCTTC.

The J gene is TRBJ1-4, the V gene TRBV28; unclear D gene. The germline gives CDR1 MDHEN, CDR2 SYDVKM. CDR3 length: 16 residues. Trimming stripped 4 bases from V and 5 bases from J, with 17 bases between. CDR3 residues: CASSSRMTDPNEKLFF. The CDR3 DNA reads as TGTGCCAGCAGTTCCCGAATGACGGACCCAAATGAAAAACTGTTTTTT.

The J gene is TRBJ2-7, the V gene TRBV15; 12 bases match TRBD2. Germline V gene data show CDR1 as LNHNV and CDR2 as YYDKDF (reference sequence). V lost 1 base to trimming and J lost 3 bases; unmatched junction nucleotides: 1. CDR3 length: 15 amino acids. CDR3: CATSRGTSGNYEQYF. CDR3 in DNA: TGTGCCACCAGCAGAGGGACTAGCGGGAACTACGAGCAGTACTTC.

V is TRBV10-1 and J is TRBJ2-3; 7 bases are a match to TRBD2. Per the germline V gene, CDR1 is WNHNN and CDR2 is SYGVQD (reference sequence). The CDR3 has 13 residues. V was pared by 6 bases and J by 3 bases, with 3 bases of the junction left unmatched. In DNA, the CDR3 is TGCGCCAGCAGCGGACTAGGGACAGATACGCAGTATTTT. Encoded protein: CASSGLGTDTQYF.

The V and J genes are TRBV9 and TRBJ2-1, with 7 bases matching TRBD2. Per germline, CDR1 SGDLS and CDR2 YYNGEE. Trimming cost V 3 bases and J 5 bases; bases outside gene matches: 8. The CDR3 contains 15 residues. The CDR3: CASSARDYLNNEQFF. Here the CDR3 DNA reads TGTGCCAGCAGCGCCAGGGACTACCTAAACAATGAGCAGTTCTTC.

This clone was recorded once. CDR3 amino acids: CASSQQGGYYEQYF. The CDR3 DNA reads TGTGCCAGCAGCCAGCAAGGGGGCTATTACGAGCAGTACTTC. The chain combines TRBV7-2 with TRBJ2-7; 7 bases agree with TRBD1. Germline V gives CDR1 SGHTA, CDR2 FQGNSA. The V segment lost 5 bases and the J segment 4 bases; nucleotides outside the gene matches: 8. The length of the CDR3 is 14 residues.